Listed below are T cell receptor beta chains from one sample, sequenced in a study of Graves' ophthalmopathy and Graves' hyperthyroidism. TCRdb ran MiXCR on the multiplex PCR reads and lists one entry per CDR3 protein. The profile covers 400,000 to 450,000 distinct CDR3 sequences, with approximately 21% appearing a single time and 2.5% to 3% taken by the ten largest. The sample taken for sequencing was peripheral blood. The receptor source for this set is a woman aged 18-29 years with stable Graves' hyperthyroidism. Both conserved end residues are trimmed from each CDR3. Fields, in order: V gene, D gene, CDR3 protein. The D gene is left open where the match is weak.

V: TRBV20-1; D: NA; CDR3: SARDPVAINQPQH
V: TRBV19; D: NA; CDR3: ASSIAGSGANVLT
V: TRBV25-1; D: NA; CDR3: ASSESRGLNSPLH
V: TRBV5-1; D: NA; CDR3: ASRRFGSSYEQY
V: TRBV20-1; D: NA; CDR3: SARDLRAGELF
V: TRBV29-1; D: TRBD1; CDR3: SVEGTGTDTEAF
V: TRBV12-3/TRBV12-4; D: NA; CDR3: ASSRSRDLSQPQH
V: TRBV6-5; D: NA; CDR3: ASSSTGLSNTEAF
V: TRBV15; D: NA; CDR3: ATSPGGLSGYT
V: TRBV24-1; D: TRBD2; CDR3: ATSDLRLAGIGEQC
V: TRBV20-1; D: NA; CDR3: SAKGKVGSYEQY
V: TRBV11-1; D: TRBD1; CDR3: ASSFDRGLAGELF
V: TRBV19; D: NA; CDR3: ASSIPFYGYT
V: TRBV27; D: TRBD2; CDR3: AGRQLAGGSETQY
V: TRBV24-1; D: TRBD1; CDR3: ATRDRERNEQY
V: TRBV19; D: NA; CDR3: ASFGQIDNYGYT
V: TRBV19; D: TRBD1; CDR3: ASSTRTGGNQPQH
V: TRBV10-2; D: TRBD2; CDR3: ASSEFTSGRADEQY
V: TRBV30; D: NA; CDR3: AWSVGYGYT
V: TRBV10-3; D: NA; CDR3: AISWGAEMAVGAF
V: TRBV11-2; D: NA; CDR3: ASSATTTDTQY
V: TRBV2; D: NA; CDR3: ASTPGRGHQPQH
V: TRBV28; D: NA; CDR3: ASSPTFVTYEQY
V: TRBV30; D: NA; CDR3: AWTKTNYGYT
V: TRBV28; D: TRBD1; CDR3: ASSIRGSQPQH
V: TRBV28; D: NA; CDR3: ASSPGLIQETQY
V: TRBV2; D: TRBD1; CDR3: ASSELGRGRNDYT
V: TRBV12-3/TRBV12-4; D: TRBD1; CDR3: ASSGTGGRQQY
V: TRBV12-3/TRBV12-4; D: NA; CDR3: ASSFSLQETQY
V: TRBV13; D: NA; CDR3: ASSRLGASNGYT
V: TRBV10-2; D: TRBD1; CDR3: ASSERTGTYEQY
V: TRBV15; D: NA; CDR3: ATSRDKYRTAYYSGANVLT
V: TRBV6-2/TRBV6-3; D: NA; CDR3: ATETGNQQPQH
V: TRBV19; D: NA; CDR3: ASTRGTLGTEAF
V: TRBV15; D: NA; CDR3: ATSRDSPNTEAF
V: TRBV10-1; D: TRBD1; CDR3: ASRGDRRSYEQY
V: TRBV28; D: NA; CDR3: ASSFSGVEAETQY
V: TRBV11-3; D: NA; CDR3: ASSLSTGFVGGYT
V: TRBV18; D: TRBD1; CDR3: ASSRDRGPGANVLT
V: TRBV2; D: NA; CDR3: ASSEDRVGEQY
V: TRBV2; D: NA; CDR3: ASIVTEAF
V: TRBV27; D: TRBD1; CDR3: ASSRGQGPYNYGYT
V: TRBV19; D: NA; CDR3: ASRGGQEEAYEQY
V: TRBV6-5; D: NA; CDR3: ASSYDAGLNTGELF
V: TRBV12-3/TRBV12-4; D: TRBD1; CDR3: ASSFDRDTEAF
V: TRBV25-1; D: TRBD2; CDR3: ASSEETSGSSKRETQY
V: TRBV12-3/TRBV12-4; D: TRBD1; CDR3: ASRKRDREAF
V: TRBV7-9; D: NA; CDR3: ASSTMDRRATQY
V: TRBV2; D: NA; CDR3: ASSEERDTEAF
V: TRBV6-5; D: NA; CDR3: ASTLDSSGANVLT
V: TRBV5-1; D: NA; CDR3: ASSTDGGAGEQY
V: TRBV4-1; D: NA; CDR3: ASSQDINTEAF
V: TRBV10-3; D: NA; CDR3: AISESDRTQPQH